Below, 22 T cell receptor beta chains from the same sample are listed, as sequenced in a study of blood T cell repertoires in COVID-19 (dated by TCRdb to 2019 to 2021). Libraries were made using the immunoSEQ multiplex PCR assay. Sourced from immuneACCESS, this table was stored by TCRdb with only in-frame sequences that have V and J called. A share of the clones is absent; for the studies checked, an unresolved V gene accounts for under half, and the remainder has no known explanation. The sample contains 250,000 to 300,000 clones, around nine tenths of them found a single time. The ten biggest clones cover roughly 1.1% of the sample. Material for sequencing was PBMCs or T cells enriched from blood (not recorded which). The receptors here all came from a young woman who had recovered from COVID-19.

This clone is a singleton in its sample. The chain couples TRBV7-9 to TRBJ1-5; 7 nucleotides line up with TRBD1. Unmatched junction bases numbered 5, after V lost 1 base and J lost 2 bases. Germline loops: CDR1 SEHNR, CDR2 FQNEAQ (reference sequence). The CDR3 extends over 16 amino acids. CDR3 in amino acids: CASSLGGGWGNQPQHF. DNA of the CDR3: TGTGCCAGCAGCTTAGGAGGGGGCTGGGGCAATCAGCCCCAGCATTTT.

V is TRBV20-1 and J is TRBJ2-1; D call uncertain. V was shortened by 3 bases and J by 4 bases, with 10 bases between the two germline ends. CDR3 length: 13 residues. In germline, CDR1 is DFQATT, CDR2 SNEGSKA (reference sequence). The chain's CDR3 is CSASDWAYNEQFF. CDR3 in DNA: TGCAGTGCTAGTGATTGGGCGTACAATGAGCAGTTCTTC.

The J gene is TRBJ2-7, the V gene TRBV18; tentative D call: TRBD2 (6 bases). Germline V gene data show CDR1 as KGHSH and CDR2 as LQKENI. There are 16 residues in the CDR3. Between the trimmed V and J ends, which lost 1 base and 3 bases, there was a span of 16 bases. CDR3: CASSPLHPGLDYEQYF. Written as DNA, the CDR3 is TGTGCCAGCTCACCACTCCACCCGGGACTCGACTACGAGCAGTACTTC.

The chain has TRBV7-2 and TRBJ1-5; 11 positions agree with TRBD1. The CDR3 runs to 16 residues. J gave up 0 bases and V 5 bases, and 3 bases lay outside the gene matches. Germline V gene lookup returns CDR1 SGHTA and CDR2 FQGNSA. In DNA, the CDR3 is TGTGCCAGCAGCCGGGACAGGGGGGGTAGCAATCAGCCCCAGCATTTT. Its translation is CASSRDRGGSNQPQHF. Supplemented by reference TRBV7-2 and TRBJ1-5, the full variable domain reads GAGVSQSPSNKVTEKGKDVELRCDPISGHTALYWYRQSLGQGLEFLIYFQGNSAPDKSGLPSDRFSAERTGGSVSTLTIQRTQQEDSAVYLCASSRDRGGSNQPQHFGDGTRLSIL.

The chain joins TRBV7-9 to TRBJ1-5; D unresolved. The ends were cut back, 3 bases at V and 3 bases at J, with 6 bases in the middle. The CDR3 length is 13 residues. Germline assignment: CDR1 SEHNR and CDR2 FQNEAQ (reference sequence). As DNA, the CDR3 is TGTGCCAGCAGCTTGGCCCCCAATCAGCCCCAGCATTTT. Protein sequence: CASSLAPNQPQHF.

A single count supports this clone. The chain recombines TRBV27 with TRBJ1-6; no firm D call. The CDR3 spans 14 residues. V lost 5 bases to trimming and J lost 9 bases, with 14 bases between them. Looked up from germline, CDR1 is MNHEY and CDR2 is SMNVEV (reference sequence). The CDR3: CASSPDSAPSPLHF. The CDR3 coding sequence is TGTGCCAGCAGTCCGGACTCGGCGCCTTCACCCCTCCACTTT.

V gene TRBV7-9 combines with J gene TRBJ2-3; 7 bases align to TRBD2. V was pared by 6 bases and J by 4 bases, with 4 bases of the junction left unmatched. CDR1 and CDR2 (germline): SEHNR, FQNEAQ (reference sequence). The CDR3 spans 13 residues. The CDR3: CASRAGAADTQYF. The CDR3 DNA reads TGTGCCAGCAGGGCGGGAGCTGCAGATACGCAGTATTTT.

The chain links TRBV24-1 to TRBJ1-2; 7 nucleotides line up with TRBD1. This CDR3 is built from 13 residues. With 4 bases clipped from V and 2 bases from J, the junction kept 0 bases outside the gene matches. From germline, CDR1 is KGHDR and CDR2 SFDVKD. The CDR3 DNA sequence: TGTGCCACCAGTGAGGACAGGAACTATGGCTACACCTTC. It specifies CATSEDRNYGYTF.

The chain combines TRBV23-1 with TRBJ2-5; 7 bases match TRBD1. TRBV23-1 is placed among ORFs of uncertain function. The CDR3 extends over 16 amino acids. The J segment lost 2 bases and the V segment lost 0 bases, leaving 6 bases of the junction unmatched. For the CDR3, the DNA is TGCGCCAGCAGTCAATCGGGACAGCTAAGACAAGAGACCCAGTACTTC. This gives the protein CASSQSGQLRQETQYF.

DNA of the CDR3: TGTGCCAGCAGTGAAGGGCTAGCGGCTTACGAGCAGTACTTC. Protein sequence: CASSEGLAAYEQYF. The V call is TRBV2, the J call TRBJ2-7; 7 bases align to TRBD2. J lost 4 bases, V lost 1 base, and 4 bases had no gene match. Germline V CDR1 and CDR2: SNHLY, FYNNEI. This CDR3 contains 14 residues. Full variable domain (remainder filled in from reference TRBV2 and TRBJ2-7): EPEVTQTPSHQVTQMGQEVILRCVPISNHLYFYWYRQILGQKVEFLVSFYNNEISEKSEIFDDQFSVERPDGSNFTLKIRSTKLEDSAMYFCASSEGLAAYEQYFGPGTRLTVT.

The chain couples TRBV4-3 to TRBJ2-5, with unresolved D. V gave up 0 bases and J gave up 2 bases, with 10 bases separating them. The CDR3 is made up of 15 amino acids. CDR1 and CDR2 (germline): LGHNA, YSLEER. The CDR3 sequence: CASSQDKARQETQYF. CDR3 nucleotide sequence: TGCGCCAGCAGCCAAGATAAGGCCAGGCAAGAGACCCAGTACTTC.

CDR3 region: CSDNRGHTEAFF. The CDR3 bases are TGCAGCGACAACAGGGGGCACACTGAAGCTTTCTTT. The gene calls are TRBV29-1 and TRBJ1-1; 9 bases map to TRBD1. The CDR3 contains 12 residues. The germline gives CDR1 SQVTM, CDR2 ANQGSEA. V dropped 7 bases and J dropped 3; count of bases not matched to a gene: 3.

The DNA for the CDR3 is TGTGCCAGCAGCCCACAGGGTTTTAGCAATCAGCCCCAGCATTTT. Protein product: CASSPQGFSNQPQHF. V and J are TRBV3-1 (or the pseudogene TRBV3-2) and TRBJ1-5, with D perhaps matching TRBD1 (6 bases). Germline V gene sequence: CDR1 LGHDT, CDR2 YNNKEL (reference sequence). Trimming removed 4 bases from V and 0 bases from J, with 10 bases in between. This CDR3 comprises 15 residues.

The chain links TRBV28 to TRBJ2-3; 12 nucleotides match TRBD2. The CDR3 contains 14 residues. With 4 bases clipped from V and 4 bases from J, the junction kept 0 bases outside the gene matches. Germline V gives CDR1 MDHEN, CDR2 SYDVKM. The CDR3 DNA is TGTGCCAGCAGTTCTAGCGGGAGGGCAGATACGCAGTATTTT. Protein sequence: CASSSSGRADTQYF. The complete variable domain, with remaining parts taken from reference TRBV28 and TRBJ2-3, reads DVKVTQSSRYLVKRTGEKVFLECVQDMDHENMFWYRQDPGLGLRLIYFSYDVKMKEKGDIPEGYSVSREKKERFSLILESASTNQTSMYLCASSSSGRADTQYFGPGTRLTVL.

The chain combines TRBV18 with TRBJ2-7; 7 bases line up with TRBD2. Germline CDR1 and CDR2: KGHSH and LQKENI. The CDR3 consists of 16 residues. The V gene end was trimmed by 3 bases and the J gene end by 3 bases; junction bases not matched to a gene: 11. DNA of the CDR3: TGTGCCAGCTCACCGCGCAATATAGCGGGTAGCTACGAGCAGTACTTC. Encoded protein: CASSPRNIAGSYEQYF.

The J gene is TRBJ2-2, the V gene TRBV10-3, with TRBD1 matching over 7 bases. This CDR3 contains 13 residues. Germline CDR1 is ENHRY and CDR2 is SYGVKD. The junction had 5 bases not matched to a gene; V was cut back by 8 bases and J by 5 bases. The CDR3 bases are TGTGCCATCCTGGGACAGCCAACCGGGGAGCTGTTTTTT. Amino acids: CAILGQPTGELFF.

CDR3 bases: TGTGCCACCAGCAGATCCGGGGGCCAAGAGACCCAGTACTTC. This encodes CATSRSGGQETQYF. The genes are TRBV15 and TRBJ2-5; maybe TRBD2 (6 bases). Germline V gene lookup returns CDR1 LNHNV and CDR2 YYDKDF (reference sequence). The CDR3 is 14 residues long. The V and J ends lost 2 bases and 1 base respectively, with 8 bases between them.

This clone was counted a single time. CDR3 amino acids: CASSPEPGQGPTSNGYTF. The CDR3 region has the DNA TGTGCCAGCAGCCCCGAGCCGGGACAGGGTCCCACCTCGAATGGCTACACCTTC. The V and J genes are TRBV6-2 or TRBV6-3 and TRBJ1-2; 9 bases are shared with TRBD1. The trim removed 6 bases at V and 6 bases at J, leaving 20 bases unmatched. In germline, CDR1 is MNHEY, CDR2 SVGEGT. This CDR3 has 18 residues.

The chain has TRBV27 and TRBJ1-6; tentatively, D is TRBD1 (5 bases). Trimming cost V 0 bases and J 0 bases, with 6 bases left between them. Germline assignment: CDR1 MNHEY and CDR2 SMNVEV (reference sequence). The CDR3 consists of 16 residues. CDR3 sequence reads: CASSLSGDSYNSPLHF. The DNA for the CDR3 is TGTGCCAGCAGTTTATCAGGGGACTCCTATAATTCACCCCTCCACTTT.

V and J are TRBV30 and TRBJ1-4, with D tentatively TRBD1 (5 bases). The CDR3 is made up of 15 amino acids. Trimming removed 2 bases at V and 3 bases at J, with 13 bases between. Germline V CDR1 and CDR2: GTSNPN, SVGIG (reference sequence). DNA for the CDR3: TGTGCCTGGAGTACCGACAGCCGAGCTAATGAAAAACTGTTTTTT. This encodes CAWSTDSRANEKLFF.

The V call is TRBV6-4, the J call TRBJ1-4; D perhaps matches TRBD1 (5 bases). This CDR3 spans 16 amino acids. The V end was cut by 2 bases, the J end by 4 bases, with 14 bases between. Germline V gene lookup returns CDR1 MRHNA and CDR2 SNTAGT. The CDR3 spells CASSDPNRLHNEKLFF. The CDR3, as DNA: TGTGCCAGCAGTGACCCGAACAGGCTCCATAATGAAAAACTGTTTTTT.

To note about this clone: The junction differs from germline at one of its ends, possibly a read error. CDR3 in amino acids: CASTIGVRANEKLFF. CDR3 nucleotide sequence: TGTGCCAGTACTATAGGTGTTCGCGCTAATGAAAAACTGTTTTTT. This chain uses TRBV19 with TRBJ1-4, with no clear D. Germline CDR1 reads LNHDA; CDR2 reads SQIVND (reference sequence). The CDR3 has 15 amino acids.